This is a list of T cell receptor beta chains from one sample in a study of cytomegalovirus exposure and HLA in healthy donors. Assay: immunoSEQ multiplex PCR; the TCRdb copy retains only in-frame clones and omits some. The sample has approximately 120,000 clones, about 70% seen once. The sequencing input was PBMCs. All receptors come from a human donor in good health. The CDR3 runs from the conserved cysteine through the conserved F or W. The D gene is left open where the match is weak. Clone size is stated in some rows and not others, as once, few, many or a class when expanded.

>TRBV7-9|once|-|TRBJ2-7
CASSLDGTPSYEQYF
TGTGCCAGCAGCTTAGATGGGACTCCCTCCTACGAGCAGTACTTC
>TRBV29-1|-|TRBD1|TRBJ2-3
CSVPPPTGGTDTQYF
TGCAGCGTTCCCCCCCCGACAGGGGGCACAGATACGCAGTATTTT
>TRBV6-5|-|TRBD1|TRBJ1-1
CASSYSRDSNTEAFF
TGTGCCAGCAGTTACTCCCGGGACAGCAACACTGAAGCTTTCTTT
>TRBV7-3|-|-|TRBJ1-1
CASSPRDEAGAFF
TGTGCCAGCAGCCCGCGGGACGAGGCCGGAGCTTTCTTT
>TRBV5-1|once|-|TRBJ1-3
CASSLAGFGNTIYF
TGCGCCAGCAGCTTGGCCGGGTTCGGAAACACCATATATTTT
>TRBV11-3|-|-|TRBJ2-3
CASSLAGGTDTQYF
TGTGCCAGCAGCTTAGCCGGGGGCACAGATACGCAGTATTTT
>TRBV28|-|TRBD1|TRBJ2-7
CASSLRNRGKREQYF
TGTGCCAGCAGTTTACGCAACAGGGGAAAGCGAGAGCAGTACTTC
>TRBV29-1|-|-|TRBJ2-4
CSVAGRDRPNIQYF
TGCAGCGTTGCGGGGCGGGACAGACCAAACATTCAGTACTTC
>TRBV28|-|-|TRBJ2-7
CASTLGGPRLGDEQYF
TGTGCCAGCACCCTCGGAGGGCCACGCTTGGGGGACGAGCAGTACTTC
>TRBV9|few|TRBD1|TRBJ2-1
CASQGTGGMVEQFF
TGTGCCAGTCAAGGGACAGGGGGAATGGTTGAGCAGTTCTTC
>TRBV30|few|-|TRBJ1-3
CAWSRGSGNTIYF
TGTGCCTGGAGTAGAGGGTCTGGAAACACCATATATTTT
>TRBV6-1|-|-|TRBJ2-7
CASSETSGYEQYF
TGTGCCAGCAGTGAGACCTCAGGTTACGAGCAGTACTTC
>TRBV7-6|-|TRBD2|TRBJ2-5
CASSLLSSGGLQETQYF
TGTGCCAGCAGCTTACTAAGTAGCGGGGGGCTGCAAGAGACCCAGTACTTC
>TRBV28|few|TRBD2|TRBJ2-3
CASSLPGRGPDTQYF
TGTGCCAGCAGTTTACCCGGGAGGGGTCCAGATACGCAGTATTTT
>TRBV30|-|TRBD1|TRBJ2-3
CAWSRQGGNADTQYF
TGTGCCTGGAGCCGACAGGGGGGTAACGCAGATACGCAGTATTTT
>TRBV7-3|-|TRBD1|TRBJ1-2
CASSRTGNSNYGYTF
TGTGCCAGCAGTCGGACAGGGAACTCTAACTATGGCTACACCTTC
>TRBV6-5|-|TRBD1|TRBJ1-1
CASSPQGARKGAFF
TGTGCCAGCAGTCCACAGGGGGCGAGAAAGGGTGCTTTCTTT
>TRBV30|few|-|TRBJ1-2
CAWKLTGGVYGYTF
TGTGCCTGGAAGCTGACTGGAGGAGTCTATGGCTACACCTTC
>TRBV29-1|-|TRBD2|TRBJ2-1
CSVGTSGGFWSYNEQFF
TGCAGCGTCGGGACTAGCGGGGGCTTCTGGTCCTACAATGAGCAGTTCTTC
>TRBV4-3|-|TRBD1|TRBJ1-2
CASSQDGQGGIYGYTF
TGCGCCAGCAGCCAAGATGGACAGGGAGGAATCTATGGCTACACCTTC
>TRBV10-1|-|TRBD2|TRBJ2-1
CASSDVGLAGSQQFF
TGCGCCAGCAGTGATGTAGGACTAGCGGGAAGCCAGCAGTTCTTC
>TRBV29-1|-|-|TRBJ2-5
CSAVEYLEQYF
TGCAGCGCTGTCGAGTATCTGGAGCAGTACTTC